This TCR beta chain was recovered during a study of blood T cell repertoires in COVID-19. At the level of the study: The analysed material was cDNA or gDNA that came from T cells, B-cell-depleted T cells, or PBMCs.

Germline lookup yields CDR1 LNHNV and CDR2 YYDKDF (reference sequence). The CDR3 is made up of 17 amino acids. The V and J ends lost 0 bases and 0 bases respectively, with 15 bases between them. Sequencing was performed with immunoSEQ multiplex PCR; in TCRdb, only in-frame clones are kept and a portion is missing. Of 270,000 or so clones listed, about 89% are singletons. This clone has more than one count but fewer than ten. Cohorts were determined from participant-reported clinical history. Each recovered donor of Cohort 3 presented with two negative PCRs, clearance, or symptom resolution. V gene TRBV15 combines with J gene TRBJ2-7; a possible D gene is TRBD1 (5 bases). The TCR comes from a woman between 18 and 29 years old who had recovered from COVID-19. Sample: PBMCs or T cells enriched from blood (not recorded which). In DNA form, the CDR3 reads TGTGCCACCAGCAGAGATCTGGGGCTGCTCAGCTCCTACGAGCAGTACTTC. Translation: CATSRDLGLLSSYEQYF.